A selection of T cell receptor beta chains follows, all from one sample in a study of liver allograft versus peripheral blood T cells. Using its own MiXCR run on the reads, TCRdb lists one record per CDR3 protein. There are about 1,800 distinct CDR3 sequences in the sample; 15% to 20% occur only once, and about 15% lies in the top ten. Receptor source: a human patient who had a liver transplant. Some T cells may originate from the graft donor. The CDR3 runs from the conserved cysteine through the conserved F or W. The order of the fields is D gene, J gene, V gene, clone size, CDR3 DNA, CDR3 protein. D genes are given only for firm matches. Clone size, where shown, is once, few, many, or a class for clones that have expanded.

>NA|TRBJ1-2|TRBV28|medium-sized
TGTGCCAGCAGTTTGGCTTTAACAGAGTTAGCTAACTATGGCTACACCTTC
CASSLALTELANYGYTF
>TRBD1|TRBJ1-2|TRBV5-6|medium-sized
TGTGCCAGCAGCTTGAGCACAGGGGGACGGGAAGGCTACACCTTC
CASSLSTGGREGYTF
>NA|TRBJ2-2|TRBV18|medium-sized
TGTGCCAGCTCACCCCAGCAGGCGGAGAACACCGGGGAGCTGTTTTTT
CASSPQQAENTGELFF
>NA|TRBJ1-3|TRBV18|large
TGTGCCAGCTCACCACGGGATCTCTCTGGAAACACCATATATTTT
CASSPRDLSGNTIYF
>NA|TRBJ1-6|TRBV3-1|medium-sized
TGTGCCAGCAGCCCCCGACCGAAAAATTCACCCCTCCACTTT
CASSPRPKNSPLHF
>NA|TRBJ2-7|TRBV6-6|NA
TGTGCCAGCAGAAGGGTGGGTCACGAGCAGTACTTC
CASRRVGHEQYF
>NA|TRBJ2-3|TRBV7-9|few
TGTGCCAGCAGCTACCTAAGAGGGATCGAGACAGATACGCAGTATTTT
CASSYLRGIETDTQYF
>TRBD2|TRBJ2-5|TRBV3-1|few
TGTGCCAGCGGAGAACTAGCGTTGGAGACCCAGTACTTC
CASGELALETQYF
>NA|TRBJ1-1|TRBV12-3/TRBV12-4|few
TGTGCCAGCAGTAACCCCAGGGTCGGGACTGAAGCTTTCTTT
CASSNPRVGTEAFF
>NA|TRBJ2-5|TRBV6-6|NA
TGTGCCAGCAGCCGGATCCAAGAGACCCAGTACTTC
CASSRIQETQYF
>TRBD1|TRBJ1-1|TRBV19|medium-sized
TGTGCCAGTAGTATGGGACAGGGAACAAGTGAAGCTTTCTTT
CASSMGQGTSEAFF
>TRBD1|TRBJ1-5|TRBV18|hyperexpanded
TGTGCCAGCTCACCGGACAGGGGTGGAAATCAGCCCCAGCATTTT
CASSPDRGGNQPQHF
>NA|TRBJ1-1|TRBV2|NA
TGTGCCAGCAGTGAAGAGATTGAAGCTTTCTTT
CASSEEIEAFF
>NA|TRBJ1-2|TRBV12-3/TRBV12-4|medium-sized
TGTGCCAGCAGTTTTACTAGGGGAGACCCCTATGGCTACACCTTC
CASSFTRGDPYGYTF
>NA|TRBJ2-1|TRBV12-3/TRBV12-4|medium-sized
TGTGCCAGCAGTTTTTCCGGGGGAACCTACAATGAGCAGTTCTTC
CASSFSGGTYNEQFF
>NA|TRBJ1-5|TRBV19|large
TGTGCCAGTAGTAAGCTAAACCAGCCCCAGCATTTT
CASSKLNQPQHF
>TRBD1|TRBJ1-2|TRBV7-2|medium-sized
TGTGCCAGCAGCTTAGCACCGGACAGGATCTATGGCTACACCTTC
CASSLAPDRIYGYTF
>NA|TRBJ2-3|TRBV7-9|NA
TGTGCCAGCAGCTTGGCCCGTAAAGATACGCAGTATTTT
CASSLARKDTQYF
>NA|TRBJ2-7|TRBV6-6|large
TGTGCCATCCGTGAGGGAATTTCCTACGAGCAGTACTTC
CAIREGISYEQYF
>NA|TRBJ2-2|TRBV12-3/TRBV12-4|few
TGTGCCAGCAGTTTAAAGGGGAACACCGGGGAGCTGTTTTTT
CASSLKGNTGELFF
>TRBD2|TRBJ2-3|TRBV7-2|NA
TGTGCCAGCAGCTATGGGACTAGCGGGGGGGCAGATACGCAGTATTTT
CASSYGTSGGADTQYF
>NA|TRBJ1-5|TRBV6-1|large
TGTGCCAGCAAGGACGCAGCGGATCAGCCCCAGCATTTT
CASKDAADQPQHF
>NA|TRBJ1-2|TRBV19|large
TGTGCCACTCAGTGGGATGGCTACACCTTC
CATQWDGYTF
>TRBD1|TRBJ1-2|TRBV18|large
TGTGCCAGCTCGTCACTACAGGGGCGAGCTAACTATGGCTACACCTTC
CASSSLQGRANYGYTF
>NA|TRBJ1-4|TRBV30|medium-sized
TGTGCCTGGGACAGGCCTAATGAAAAACTGTTTTTT
CAWDRPNEKLFF
>TRBD1|TRBJ1-6|TRBV20-1|medium-sized
TGCAGTGCTTTAGTCCGGACAGGGGGATCACCCCTCCACTTT
CSALVRTGGSPLHF
>NA|TRBJ1-5|TRBV6-1|medium-sized
TGTGCCAGCAGGGAGGGTCAGCCCCAGCATTTT
CASREGQPQHF
>TRBD1|TRBJ2-1|TRBV5-4|NA
TGTGCCAGCAGCTGGACAGGGTCCCTCTACAATGAGCAGTTCTTC
CASSWTGSLYNEQFF
>NA|TRBJ2-4|TRBV28|medium-sized
TGTGCCAGCAGTTTGCCCACAGGACCCAAAAACATTCAGTACTTC
CASSLPTGPKNIQYF
>TRBD1|TRBJ1-1|TRBV5-6|medium-sized
TGTGCCAGCAGCCTGTTTTCAACAGGGGCTGAAGCTTTCTTT
CASSLFSTGAEAFF
>NA|TRBJ1-2|TRBV20-1|NA
TGCAGTGCTAGAGATAACTATGGCTACACCTTC
CSARDNYGYTF
>TRBD1|TRBJ1-5|TRBV7-2|medium-sized
TGTGCCAGCAGCTTGAGACAGGGGGACAATCAGCCCCAGCATTTT
CASSLRQGDNQPQHF
>NA|TRBJ1-2|TRBV6-5|medium-sized
TGTGCCAGCAGTAGGCGGGGGGGCGAAAGCTACACCTTC
CASSRRGGESYTF
>TRBD1|TRBJ2-3|TRBV9|NA
TGTGCCAGCAGCGTAAAAGGGACAGGGAGCACAGATACGCAGTATTTT
CASSVKGTGSTDTQYF
>NA|TRBJ2-1|TRBV5-3|NA
TGTGCCAGAAGCTTGGAACCGAGATCCTACAATGAGCAGTTCTTC
CARSLEPRSYNEQFF
>NA|TRBJ1-1|TRBV5-5|few
TGTGCCAGCAGCTTGTATCGGGGGACTGGGGGCACTGAAGCTTTCTTT
CASSLYRGTGGTEAFF
>NA|TRBJ1-4|TRBV18|large
TGTGCCAGCTCCCCAGGAATGAGGGAAAAACTGTTTTTT
CASSPGMREKLFF
>NA|TRBJ2-7|TRBV20-1|NA
TGCAGTGCACCGGGACAACACTACGAGCAGTACTTC
CSAPGQHYEQYF
>NA|TRBJ2-2|TRBV6-6|medium-sized
TGTGCCAGCAGTTACGGAGGGACTACCGGGGAGCTGTTTTTT
CASSYGGTTGELFF
>NA|TRBJ2-5|TRBV20-1|once
TGCAGTGCTAGAGTGGGACTAGAGGGGGCGACCCAGTACTTC
CSARVGLEGATQYF
>NA|TRBJ1-1|TRBV10-3|medium-sized
TGTGCCATCAGTGAGCGTGTCCAGGGCCTAAACACTGAAGCTTTCTTT
CAISERVQGLNTEAFF
>TRBD2|TRBJ2-1|TRBV5-6|medium-sized
TGTGCCAGCAGCTTCCTGACTAGCGGGGTAAGCTCCTACAATGAGCAGTTCTTC
CASSFLTSGVSSYNEQFF
>NA|TRBJ2-3|TRBV15|NA
TGTGCCACCAGCGGGTCTAGGGGTAGGGGGGGGAATACGCAGTATTTT
CATSGSRGRGGNTQYF
>NA|TRBJ1-1|TRBV6-6|medium-sized
TGTGCCAGCAGTTACGGGCAGGTGAACACTGAAGCTTTCTTT
CASSYGQVNTEAFF
>NA|TRBJ1-1|TRBV20-1|few
TGCAGTGCTGAACAGATCGGGACTCTTGACACTGAAGCTTTCTTT
CSAEQIGTLDTEAFF
>TRBD2|TRBJ2-1|TRBV5-6|few
TGTGCCAGCAGCCTACCCGGGGGGGCGGGGGGTGAGCAGTTCTTC
CASSLPGGAGGEQFF
>TRBD1|TRBJ1-5|TRBV7-2|medium-sized
TGTGCCAGCAGCCCGGACAGGGGGACCAATCAGCCCCAGCATTTT
CASSPDRGTNQPQHF
>NA|TRBJ2-3|TRBV6-6|medium-sized
TGTGCCAGCAGCTCACTAGCCTGGGGCACAGATACGCAGTATTTT
CASSSLAWGTDTQYF